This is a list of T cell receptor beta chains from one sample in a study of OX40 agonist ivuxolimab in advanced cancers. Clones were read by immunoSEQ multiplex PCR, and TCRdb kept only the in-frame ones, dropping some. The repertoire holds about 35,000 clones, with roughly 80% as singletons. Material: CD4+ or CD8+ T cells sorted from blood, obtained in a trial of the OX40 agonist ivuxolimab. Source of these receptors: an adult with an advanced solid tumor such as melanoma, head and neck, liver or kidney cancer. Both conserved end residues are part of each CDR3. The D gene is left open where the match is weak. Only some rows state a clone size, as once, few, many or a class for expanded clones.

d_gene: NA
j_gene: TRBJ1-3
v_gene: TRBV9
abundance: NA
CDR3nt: TGTGCCAGCAGCGCCGGGACTGTGAGCTCTGGAAACACCATATATTTT
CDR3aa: CASSAGTVSSGNTIYF

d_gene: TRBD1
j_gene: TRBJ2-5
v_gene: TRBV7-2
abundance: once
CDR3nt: TGTGCCAGCAGCACGAGACAGGGGTCAGAGACCCAGTACTTC
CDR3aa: CASSTRQGSETQYF

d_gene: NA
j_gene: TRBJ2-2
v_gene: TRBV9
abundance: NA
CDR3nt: TGTGCCAGCAGCGCCGGACATGGGGCCACCGGGGAGCTGTTTTTT
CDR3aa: CASSAGHGATGELFF

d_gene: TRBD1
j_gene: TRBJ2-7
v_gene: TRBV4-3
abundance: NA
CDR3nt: TGCGCCAGCAGCCCGCGGACAGGGGTCTCCTACGAGCAGTACTTC
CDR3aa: CASSPRTGVSYEQYF

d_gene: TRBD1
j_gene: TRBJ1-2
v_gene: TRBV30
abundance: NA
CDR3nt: TGTGCCTGGAGTGCCGGACAGGGGGGTAACTATGGCTACACCTTC
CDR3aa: CAWSAGQGGNYGYTF

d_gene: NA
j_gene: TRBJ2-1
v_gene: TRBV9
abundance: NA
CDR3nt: TGTGCCAGCAGCGTAGGTCCCCCCGACTGGAACAATGAGCAGTTCTTC
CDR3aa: CASSVGPPDWNNEQFF

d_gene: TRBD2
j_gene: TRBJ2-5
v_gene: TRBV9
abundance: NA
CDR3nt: TGTGCCAGCAGTCTAGCGGGGGTCTTACAAGAGACCCAGTACTTC
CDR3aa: CASSLAGVLQETQYF

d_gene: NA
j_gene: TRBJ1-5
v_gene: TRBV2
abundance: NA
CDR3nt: TGTGCCAGCAGTGGGCAGGGGTACAGCAATCAGCCCCAGCATTTT
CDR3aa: CASSGQGYSNQPQHF

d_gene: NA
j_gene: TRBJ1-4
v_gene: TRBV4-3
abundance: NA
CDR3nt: TGCGCCAGCAGCCAAGACCTACGAACTAATGAAAAACTGTTTTTT
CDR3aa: CASSQDLRTNEKLFF

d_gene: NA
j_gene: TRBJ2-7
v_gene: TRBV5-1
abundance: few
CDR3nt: TGCGCCAGCAGCTCACAGGGATTTCACGAGCAGTACTTC
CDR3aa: CASSSQGFHEQYF

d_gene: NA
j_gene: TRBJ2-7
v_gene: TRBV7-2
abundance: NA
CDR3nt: TGTGCCAGCAGCCTGCAGGGTTACTCCTACGAGCAGTACTTC
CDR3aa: CASSLQGYSYEQYF

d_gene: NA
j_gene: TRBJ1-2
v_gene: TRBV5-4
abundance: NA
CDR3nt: TGTGCCAGCAGCTTGGGGCAGGGTGGACAGCAGTATGGCTACACCTTC
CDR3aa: CASSLGQGGQQYGYTF

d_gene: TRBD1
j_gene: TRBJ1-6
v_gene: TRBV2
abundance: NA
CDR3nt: TGTGCCAGCACAGGGGGTTGGGGGTCACCCCTCCACTTT
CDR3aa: CASTGGWGSPLHF

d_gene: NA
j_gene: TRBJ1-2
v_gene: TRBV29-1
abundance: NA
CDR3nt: TGCGGCGTTGCTCCCCTGGGATTTAACTATGGCTACACCTTC
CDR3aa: CGVAPLGFNYGYTF

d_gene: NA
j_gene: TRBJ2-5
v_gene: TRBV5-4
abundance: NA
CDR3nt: TGTGCCAGCAGCTTGGACCGGTTCGGGACCCAGTACTTC
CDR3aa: CASSLDRFGTQYF

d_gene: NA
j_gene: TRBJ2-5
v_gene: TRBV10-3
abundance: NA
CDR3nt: TGTGCCACCAGGCCCGGGCAGGCAGAGGCGGAGACCCAGTACTTC
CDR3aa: CATRPGQAEAETQYF

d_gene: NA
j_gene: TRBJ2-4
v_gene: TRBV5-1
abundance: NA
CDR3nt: TGCGCCAGCAGCCCGCGTGAGGAGCTAGCCAAAAACATTCAGTACTTC
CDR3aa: CASSPREELAKNIQYF

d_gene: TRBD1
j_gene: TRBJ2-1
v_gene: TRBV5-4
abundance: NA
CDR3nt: TGTGCCAGCAGCTCTGTGACAGGGAGCTCCTACAATGAGCAGTTCTTC
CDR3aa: CASSSVTGSSYNEQFF

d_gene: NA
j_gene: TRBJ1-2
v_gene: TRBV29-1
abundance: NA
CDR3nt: TGCAGCGTTCAGGACACTAACTATGGCTACACCTTC
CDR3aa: CSVQDTNYGYTF

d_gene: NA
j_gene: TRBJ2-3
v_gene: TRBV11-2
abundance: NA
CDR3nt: TGTGCCAGCAGCCATTGGAGGGATACGCAGTATTTT
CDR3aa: CASSHWRDTQYF

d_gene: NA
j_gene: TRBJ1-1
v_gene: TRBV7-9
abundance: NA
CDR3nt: TGTGCCAGCAGCTCGGACAGCTCCCTCTCTGAAGCTTTCTTT
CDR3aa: CASSSDSSLSEAFF

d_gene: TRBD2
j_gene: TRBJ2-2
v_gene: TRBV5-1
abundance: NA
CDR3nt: TGCGCCAGCAGCTTTGATAGCGGGAGCTCCGGGGAGCTGTTTTTT
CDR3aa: CASSFDSGSSGELFF

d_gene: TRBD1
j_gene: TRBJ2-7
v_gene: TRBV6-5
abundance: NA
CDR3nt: TGTGCCAGCAGTTCGGACAGGGGATTCAGCGAGCAGTACTTC
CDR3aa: CASSSDRGFSEQYF

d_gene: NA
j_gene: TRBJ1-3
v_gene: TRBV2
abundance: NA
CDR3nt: TGTGCCAGCAGGGAGGGTCTCGAAGGGTACACCATATATTTT
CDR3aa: CASREGLEGYTIYF

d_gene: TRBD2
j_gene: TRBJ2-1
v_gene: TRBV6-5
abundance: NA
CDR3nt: TGTGCCAGCAGTTCTCGGATAGCGGGCGGGAATGAGCAGTTCTTC
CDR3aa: CASSSRIAGGNEQFF

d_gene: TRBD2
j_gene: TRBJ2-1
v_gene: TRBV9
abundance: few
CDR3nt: TGTGCCAGCAGCGAACGGACTAGCGGGGGTGGTGAGCAGTTCTTC
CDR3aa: CASSERTSGGGEQFF